Shown below are 20 T cell receptor beta chains from a single sample sequenced in a study of CD8 T cells in Susac syndrome. RNA was extracted with the RNeasy kit, and a quantity of roughly 0.5 to 1 ug was reverse transcribed using random hexamers. TCRdb recomputed calls from the immunoSEQ multiplex PCR reads with MiXCR, one row per CDR3 protein. The repertoire consists of about 250,000 distinct CDR3 sequences, with 90% to 95% occurring once and the leading ten covering about 0.07%. The specimen was CD4+ T cells from PBMCs. These receptors came from a human donor with multiple sclerosis.

The rearrangement links TRBV5-6 to TRBJ2-6, with D perhaps TRBD2 (5 bases). V dropped 0 bases and J dropped 0 bases, with 10 bases sitting between them. This CDR3 has 17 residues. Germline CDR1 reads SGHDT; CDR2 reads YYEEEE. CDR3 sequence reads: CASSLGLGSSGANVLTF. CDR3 coding DNA: TGTGCCAGCAGCTTGGGACTGGGGAGCTCTGGGGCCAACGTCCTGACTTTC. Complete variable domain (other parts from reference TRBV5-6 and TRBJ2-6): DAGVTQSPTHLIKTRGQQVTLRCSPKSGHDTVSWYQQALGQGPQFIFQYYEEEERQRGNFPDRFSGHQFPNYSSELNVNALLLGDSALYLCASSLGLGSSGANVLTFGAGSRLTVL.

V gene TRBV24-1 combines with J gene TRBJ2-5; tentatively, D is TRBD2 (6 bases). Per the germline V gene, CDR1 is KGHDR and CDR2 is SFDVKD. V dropped 6 bases and J dropped 9 bases, with 16 bases sitting between them. The CDR3 loop spans 13 amino acids. The CDR3 sequence: CATSPDGREAQYF. The DNA of the CDR3 is TGTGCCACCAGTCCGGATGGAAGGGAGGCCCAGTACTTC.

J is TRBJ2-3 and V is TRBV5-4; D remains ambiguous. Germline CDR1 reads SGHNT; CDR2 reads YYREEE (reference sequence). The CDR3 consists of 16 residues. Trimming removed 3 bases at V and 0 bases at J, with 14 bases between. DNA of the CDR3: TGTGCCAGCAGCTCGACCCCCGAAGCGAGCACAGATACGCAGTATTTT. Its protein product is CASSSTPEASTDTQYF.

CDR3 coding DNA: TGTGCCAGCAGCCCTACCCAACAGGGCGGCGAGCAGTACTTC. It codes for CASSPTQQGGEQYF. This chain links TRBV7-6 with TRBJ2-7; perhaps TRBD1 as D (6 bases). V dropped 5 bases and J dropped 6 bases, with 17 bases sitting between them. Germline assignment: CDR1 SGHVS and CDR2 FNYEAQ. CDR3 size: 14 residues.

The DNA of the CDR3 is TGCAGCGTTGCCGGGAGGCTGGGAAAATACGAGCAGTACTTC. Protein product: CSVAGRLGKYEQYF. This chain uses TRBV29-1 with TRBJ2-7; 7 nucleotides agree with TRBD2. The CDR3 is made up of 14 amino acids. Germline assignment: CDR1 SQVTM and CDR2 ANQGSEA. V shed 4 bases, J shed 4 bases, and the junction held 10 bases outside the gene matches.

The gene calls are TRBV6-5 and TRBJ1-4; a weak D match, TRBD1 (5 bases). Trimming cost V 0 bases and J 8 bases, with 10 bases left between them. This CDR3 comprises 14 residues. Germline values: CDR1 MNHEY, CDR2 SVGAGI. Written as DNA, the CDR3 is TGTGCCAGCAGTTACTCACGGGGCGGAGAAAAACTGTTTTTT. This encodes CASSYSRGGEKLFF.

The chain carries TRBV18 and TRBJ2-5; D ambiguous. This CDR3 has 13 residues. Germline CDR1 and CDR2: KGHSH and LQKENI. Trimming removed 4 bases from V and 4 bases from J, with 10 bases in between. For the CDR3, the DNA is TGTGCCAGCTCACATGACATAATAGAGACCCAGTACTTC. This gives the protein CASSHDIIETQYF.

This clonotype has just one count. This chain connects TRBV9 to TRBJ1-2, with 7 bases aligning to TRBD1. J lost 1 base, V lost 0 bases, and 3 bases had no gene match. The CDR3 covers 15 residues. CDR1 and CDR2 (germline): SGDLS, YYNGEE. The CDR3 DNA reads as TGTGCCAGCAGCGTAGGCGGACAGGATAACTATGGCTACACCTTC. Amino acid sequence: CASSVGGQDNYGYTF.

The chain has TRBV4-1 and TRBJ2-4; 15 bases match TRBD2. This CDR3 is 17 amino acids long. The ends lost 4 bases at V and 3 bases at J; junction bases unmatched: 4. Germline V CDR1 and CDR2: MGHRA, YSYEKL. The CDR3, as DNA: TGCGCCAGCAGCCCTTGGACTAGCGGGAGGGACAAAAACATTCAGTACTTC. Residues: CASSPWTSGRDKNIQYF.

This clonotype has a handful of counts. CDR3 in DNA: TGTGCCAGCAGCTTAATGGGGGACACTGAAGCTTTCTTT. This gives the protein CASSLMGDTEAFF. The chain employs TRBV13 and TRBJ1-1, with D maybe TRBD1 (5 bases). V was clipped by 2 bases and J by 3 bases, with 7 bases between them. The CDR3 is made up of 13 amino acids. Looked up from germline, CDR1 is PRHDT and CDR2 is FYEKMQ (reference sequence).

The rearrangement links TRBV29-1 to TRBJ2-6; D is perhaps TRBD1 (6 bases). Per the germline V gene, CDR1 is SQVTM and CDR2 is ANQGSEA. CDR3 length: 13 residues. V lost 7 bases and J lost 4, with 11 bases in between. CDR3 amino acids: CSAQGSGANVLTF. The CDR3, as DNA: TGCAGCGCGCAGGGGTCGGGGGCCAACGTCCTGACTTTC.

The chain links TRBV19 to TRBJ2-3; 9 bases match TRBD1. Losses at the gene ends were 5 bases for V and 5 bases for J; bases not matched to a gene: 8. The CDR3 contains 15 residues. Germline lookup yields CDR1 LNHDA and CDR2 SQIVND (reference sequence). This CDR3 is CASSSHRGLVDTQYF. Written as DNA, the CDR3 is TGTGCCAGTAGTTCCCACAGGGGGCTAGTAGATACGCAGTATTTT.

This chain connects TRBV30 to TRBJ2-3; D not resolved. This CDR3 region has 13 residues. CDR1 is GTSNPN and CDR2 is SVGIG in the germline V gene (reference sequence). The V end lost 4 bases, the J end lost 2 bases, and 10 bases lay between the germline ends. The CDR3: CAWNSLHTDTQYF. CDR3 nucleotides: TGTGCCTGGAACTCCCTCCACACAGATACGCAGTATTTT.

This chain uses TRBV19 with TRBJ2-2; D is possibly TRBD2 (5 bases). Trimming cost V 3 bases and J 0 bases, with 17 bases left between them. CDR1 and CDR2 (germline): LNHDA, SQIVND (reference sequence). The CDR3 has 18 amino acids. The CDR3 protein is CASSIGVRGASNTGELFF. The CDR3 DNA reads as TGTGCCAGTAGTATCGGGGTACGGGGAGCTTCGAACACCGGGGAGCTGTTTTTT.

This chain joins TRBV11-2 and TRBJ2-5; 7 nucleotides line up with TRBD1. CDR3 length equals 16 residues. Germline loops: CDR1 SGHAT, CDR2 FQNNGV. Unmatched junction bases numbered 13, after V lost 2 bases and J lost 7 bases. CDR3 sequence (DNA): TGTGCCAGCAGCTTACCTCCGACAGGGTTTGGTGGGACCCAGTACTTC. Protein: CASSLPPTGFGGTQYF.

V usage is TRBV19 and J usage is TRBJ2-3; 8 positions agree with TRBD1. This CDR3 is built from 15 residues. The J segment lost 6 bases and the V segment lost 4 bases, leaving 9 bases of the junction unmatched. Germline V gives CDR1 LNHDA, CDR2 SQIVND (reference sequence). The CDR3 sequence is CASSKDRGSRDTQYF. DNA of the CDR3: TGTGCCAGTAGTAAAGACAGGGGCTCTCGGGATACGCAGTATTTT. Complete variable domain (other parts from reference TRBV19 and TRBJ2-3): DGGITQSPKYLFRKEGQNVTLSCEQNLNHDAMYWYRQDPGQGLRLIYYSQIVNDFQKGDIAEGYSVSREKKESFPLTVTSAQKNPTAFYLCASSKDRGSRDTQYFGPGTRLTVL.

The rearrangement joins TRBV4-2 to TRBJ2-2, with 9 bases matching TRBD1. Germline trimming cut 6 bases from V and 2 bases from J; bases unmatched to any gene: 10. The germline V gene has CDR1 LGHNA and CDR2 YNFKEQ. This CDR3 comprises 17 residues. CDR3 loop: CASRASPGQGNTGELFF. The DNA for the CDR3 is TGTGCCAGCAGAGCAAGTCCGGGACAGGGAAACACCGGGGAGCTGTTTTTT.

This clonotype showed up just a few times. The chain combines TRBV12-3 or TRBV12-4 with TRBJ1-2; 7 bases agree with TRBD1. V shed 5 bases and J 3 bases; nucleotides not matched to a gene: 3. This CDR3 comprises 13 residues. The CDR3 sequence: CASSRTGDYGYTF. For the CDR3, the DNA is TGTGCCAGCAGTAGAACAGGGGACTATGGCTACACCTTC.

This clonotype was recorded once. This chain links TRBV3-1 with TRBJ2-1; 8 bases fit TRBD2. The CDR3 extends over 14 amino acids. The V and J ends lost 4 bases and 5 bases, in that order; junction bases with no gene match: 4. Germline CDR1 reads LGHDT; CDR2 reads YNNKEL (reference sequence). CDR3 loop: CASSRSGSNNEQFF. The CDR3 DNA reads TGTGCCAGCAGCCGCAGCGGGAGTAACAATGAGCAGTTCTTC.

The CDR3 here is CASSSYHRRIQETQYF. CDR3 nucleotide sequence: TGTGCCAGCAGTTCTTACCACCGACGGATCCAAGAGACCCAGTACTTC. The genes are TRBV7-9 and TRBJ2-5, with D hard to call. Germline CDR1 SEHNR, CDR2 FQNEAQ (reference sequence). The CDR3 is 16 amino acids. The V end was cut by 6 bases, the J end by 1 base, with 18 bases between.